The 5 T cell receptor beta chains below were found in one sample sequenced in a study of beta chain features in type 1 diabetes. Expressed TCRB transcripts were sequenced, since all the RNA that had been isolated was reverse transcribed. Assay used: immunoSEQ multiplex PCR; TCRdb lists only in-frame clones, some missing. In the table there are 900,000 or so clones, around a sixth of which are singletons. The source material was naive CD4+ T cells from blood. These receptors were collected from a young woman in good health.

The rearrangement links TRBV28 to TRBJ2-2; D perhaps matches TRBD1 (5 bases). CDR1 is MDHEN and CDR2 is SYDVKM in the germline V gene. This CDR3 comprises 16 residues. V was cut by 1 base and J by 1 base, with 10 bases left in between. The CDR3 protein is CASSLFADRNTGELFF. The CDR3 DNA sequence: TGTGCCAGCAGTTTATTCGCCGACAGGAACACCGGGGAGCTGTTTTTT. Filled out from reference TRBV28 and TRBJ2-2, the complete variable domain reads DVKVTQSSRYLVKRTGEKVFLECVQDMDHENMFWYRQDPGLGLRLIYFSYDVKMKEKGDIPEGYSVSREKKERFSLILESASTNQTSMYLCASSLFADRNTGELFFGEGSRLTVL.

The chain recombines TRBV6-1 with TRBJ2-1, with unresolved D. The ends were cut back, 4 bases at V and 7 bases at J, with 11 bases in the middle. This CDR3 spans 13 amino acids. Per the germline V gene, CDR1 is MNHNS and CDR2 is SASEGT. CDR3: CASSALARNEQFF. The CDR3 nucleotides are TGTGCCAGCAGTGCATTAGCCCGGAATGAGCAGTTCTTC.

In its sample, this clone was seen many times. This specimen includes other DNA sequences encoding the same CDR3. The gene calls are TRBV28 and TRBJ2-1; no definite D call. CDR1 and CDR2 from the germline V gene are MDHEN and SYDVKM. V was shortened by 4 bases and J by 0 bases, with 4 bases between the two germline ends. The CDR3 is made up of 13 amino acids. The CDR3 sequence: CASSSDSYNEQFF. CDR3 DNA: TGTGCCAGCAGTTCAGACTCCTACAATGAGCAGTTCTTC.

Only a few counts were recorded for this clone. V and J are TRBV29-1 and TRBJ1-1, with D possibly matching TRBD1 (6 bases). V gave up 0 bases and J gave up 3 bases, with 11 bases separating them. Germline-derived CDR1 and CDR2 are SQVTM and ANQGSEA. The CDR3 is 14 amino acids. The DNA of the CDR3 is TGCAGCGTTGAAGAGCCTCCAGGGGACACTGAAGCTTTCTTT. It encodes CSVEEPPGDTEAFF.

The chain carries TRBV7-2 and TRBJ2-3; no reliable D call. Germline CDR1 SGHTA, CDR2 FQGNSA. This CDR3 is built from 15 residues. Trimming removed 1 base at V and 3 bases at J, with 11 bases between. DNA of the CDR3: TGTGCCAGCAGCTTAGTTTGGAAAGGGACAGATACGCAGTATTTT. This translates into CASSLVWKGTDTQYF.